This TCR beta chain comes out of a study of early T cells in non-severe SARS-CoV-2 infection. In the study overall: Sequencing of unsorted whole blood was done on bulk RNA, leaving chains unpaired.

Researchers tagged individual cDNA molecules with unique molecular identifiers. TCRdb re-called the 5' RACE reads through MiXCR, storing one row per CDR3 protein. Of tens of thousands of distinct CDR3 sequences in the sample, roughly 12% were seen once. Study-wide results and caveats: The VDJdb matching leaned toward anti-spike CD8 responses and overlooked private and CD4 specificities.

This clonotype was observed many times. Its antigen is as yet unknown. CDR1 and CDR2 from the germline V gene are LNHDA and SQIVND (reference sequence). Unmatched junction bases numbered 8, after V lost 3 bases and J lost 1 base. The CDR3 covers 16 residues. This chain connects TRBV19 to TRBJ2-7, with 8 bases lining up with TRBD1. Sequencing was carried out using whole blood. This TCR was sampled from an adult who was a healthcare worker with PCR-confirmed SARS-CoV-2 infection or an uninfected control (not recorded which). Here the CDR3 DNA reads TGTGCCAGTAGTATTGGCCCCGGGACAGGTTCCTACGAGCAGTACTTC. Translation: CASSIGPGTGSYEQYF.